Listed here is a single TCR beta chain. Its antigen is unknown. The PCR had 60 Vbeta and 13 Jbeta primers. TCRdb keeps only in-frame clones here, not all; method: immunoSEQ multiplex PCR. This sample has 100,000 to 150,000 clones, with around two thirds found just once. This sample was included in a study of cytomegalovirus exposure and HLA in healthy donors. Study summary: Genotyping of some 400 donors showed that over 80% belonged to the Caucasian-associated ancestry cluster.

Study-wide results and limits: Researchers catalogued about 160 TCR beta chains as cytomegalovirus-associated. Presence/absence results assume similar sequencing depth per donor, which may not hold. The authors later found HLA-associated TCR beta chains more clonally expanded than equally common others.

In germline, CDR1 is SGHNT, CDR2 YYREEE (reference sequence). The V and J ends lost 5 bases and 3 bases, in that order; junction bases with no gene match: 5. The CDR3 extends over 14 amino acids. This sequence originates from a man aged 60 to 75 in good health and CMV-seropositive. The chain combines TRBV5-4 with TRBJ1-2; 9 bases agree with TRBD1. Sequencing was carried out using PBMCs. As DNA, the CDR3 is TGTGCCAGCAGGTCCGGACAGGGGCACTATGGCTACACCTTC. Translation: CASRSGQGHYGYTF.